A selection of T cell receptor beta chains follows, all from one sample in a study of blood T cell repertoires in COVID-19. Repertoires were generated with immunoSEQ multiplex PCR, while TCRdb's copy carries only in-frame clones and drops some. The sample records roughly 53,000 clones, over 90% being singletons. Material for sequencing was peripheral blood. The receptors were gathered from a human donor in a cohort sampled during active COVID-19. CDR3s include the opening cysteine and the closing phenylalanine or tryptophan. D genes are given only for firm matches. Clone size is not always given. Where it is, it says once, few, many or a class for expanded clones.

15,TRBD1,TRBV3-1/TRBV3-2,TRBJ2-7,.,CASSLGDRLSYEQYF,TGTGCCAGCAGCCTGGGGGACAGGCTGTCCTACGAGCAGTACTTC
14,TRBD2,TRBV27,TRBJ2-3,.,CASRYGTSGDTQYF,TGTGCCAGCAGATACGGGACTAGCGGCGATACGCAGTATTTT
16,TRBD2,TRBV5-1,TRBJ2-1,.,CASSLGLADSYNEQFF,TGCGCCAGCAGCTTGGGTCTAGCGGACTCCTACAATGAGCAGTTCTTC
12,.,TRBV30,TRBJ2-5,.,CAWGTPLGTQYF,TGTGCCTGGGGGACTCCTTTGGGGACCCAGTACTTC
15,TRBD2,TRBV19,TRBJ2-7,.,CASRKAGGPKYEQYF,TGTGCCAGTAGAAAGGCGGGAGGGCCTAAGTACGAGCAGTACTTC
15,.,TRBV21-1,TRBJ1-5,.,CASSKGTGFNQPQHF,TGTGCCAGCAGCAAGGGGACAGGGTTTAATCAGCCCCAGCATTTT
16,.,TRBV3-1/TRBV3-2,TRBJ2-3,once,CASSQDDPGGTDTQYF,TGTGCCAGCAGCCAAGATGACCCGGGGGGCACAGATACGCAGTATTTT
14,.,TRBV28,TRBJ1-2,.,CASSPSPSEAGYTF,TGTGCCAGCAGCCCCTCCCCGTCTGAGGCTGGCTACACCTTC
15,TRBD2,TRBV28,TRBJ2-7,once,CASSLPVAGGGEQYF,TGTGCCAGCAGTCTGCCCGTAGCGGGAGGCGGCGAGCAGTACTTC
15,.,TRBV5-5,TRBJ2-5,.,CASSLNNRDRETQYF,TGTGCCAGCAGCTTGAATAACAGGGATCGAGAGACCCAGTACTTC
12,.,TRBV12-3/TRBV12-4,TRBJ2-2,.,CASTSGGLELFF,TGTGCCAGCACCTCCGGGGGTTTGGAGCTGTTTTTT
15,TRBD2,TRBV27,TRBJ2-1,.,CASSSGTSGRDEQFF,TGTGCCAGCAGTTCCGGGACTAGCGGGAGGGACGAGCAGTTCTTC
13,TRBD1,TRBV12-3/TRBV12-4,TRBJ1-2,.,CASNDDRGQGYTF,TGTGCCAGCAACGATGACAGGGGACAGGGCTACACCTTC
15,.,TRBV7-7,TRBJ2-1,.,CASALTDSSYNEQFF,TGTGCTAGCGCCCTGACAGACAGCTCCTACAATGAGCAGTTCTTC
13,.,TRBV2,TRBJ2-1,.,CASSGLPVNEQFF,TGTGCCAGCAGCGGACTACCCGTCAATGAGCAGTTCTTC
12,.,TRBV7-9,TRBJ1-5,.,CASSLSAQPQHF,TGTGCCAGCAGCCTCTCCGCGCAGCCCCAGCATTTT
14,.,TRBV28,TRBJ1-2,.,CASTTRAGLGGYTF,TGTGCCAGCACCACAAGGGCGGGTCTGGGTGGCTACACCTTC
13,.,TRBV19,TRBJ2-5,.,CASSLNTQETQYF,TGTGCCAGTAGTCTCAACACCCAAGAGACCCAGTACTTC
16,TRBD2,TRBV5-1,TRBJ2-7,.,CASSLGGLAGTYEQYF,TGCGCCAGCAGCTTGGGGGGACTAGCCGGCACCTACGAGCAGTACTTC
12,.,TRBV2,TRBJ1-5,.,CASTLSGGAQHF,TGTGCCAGCACCCTAAGTGGCGGAGCCCAGCATTTT
14,TRBD2,TRBV28,TRBJ2-7,once,CASSLYGTRSEQYF,TGTGCCAGCAGTTTATATGGGACTAGAAGCGAGCAGTACTTC
13,.,TRBV3-1/TRBV3-2,TRBJ1-6,.,CASSQGGGVPLHF,TGTGCCAGCAGCCAAGGAGGGGGGGTTCCCCTCCACTTT
16,TRBD1,TRBV10-3,TRBJ1-3,once,CAIRMTGTGTGNTIYF,TGTGCCATCAGAATGACCGGGACAGGGACTGGAAACACCATATATTTT
14,.,TRBV5-8,TRBJ1-1,.,CASSFHQQRTEAFF,TGTGCCAGCAGCTTTCACCAGCAGAGGACTGAAGCTTTCTTT
14,TRBD1,TRBV5-1,TRBJ2-1,.,CASSPITGAVEQFF,TGCGCCAGCAGTCCTATAACAGGGGCGGTTGAGCAGTTCTTC
16,TRBD1,TRBV4-3,TRBJ1-3,.,CASSHAQGALGNTIYF,TGCGCCAGCAGCCATGCACAGGGGGCGCTTGGAAACACCATATATTTT
15,.,TRBV4-1,TRBJ2-7,.,CASSQTWTVSYEQYF,TGCGCCAGCAGCCAAACCTGGACAGTCTCCTACGAGCAGTACTTC
15,.,TRBV19,TRBJ1-4,.,CASSPRRRVQEKLFF,TGTGCCAGTAGTCCAAGGCGGAGGGTTCAGGAAAAACTGTTTTTT
11,.,TRBV27,TRBJ2-1,.,CASSLGSEQFF,TGTGCCAGCAGTCTGGGGAGTGAGCAGTTCTTC
15,.,TRBV3-1/TRBV3-2,TRBJ2-7,.,CASSRDRTGTYEQYF,TGTGCCAGCAGCCGAGATAGGACGGGAACCTACGAGCAGTACTTC